This T cell receptor (beta chain) came from a study of cytomegalovirus exposure and HLA in healthy donors. Germline-derived CDR1 and CDR2 are SGHRS and YFSETQ. Trimming cost V 3 bases and J 7 bases, with 11 bases left between them. The CDR3 length is 13 residues. PCR amplification relied on 60 Vbeta primers (plus 13 Jbeta primers). Profiled with immunoSEQ multiplex PCR; TCRdb holds only in-frame clones, not every one. The sample carries about 84,000 clones, 75% to 90% recorded once. The specimen was PBMCs. This rearrangement joins TRBV5-1 to TRBJ2-1, with D possibly matching TRBD1 (6 bases). This sequence was found in a man aged 18 to 30 in good health and CMV-seronegative. CDR3 coding DNA: TGCGCCAGCAGCTCCCTAACAGGGAATGAGCAGTTCTTC. It specifies CASSSLTGNEQFF.